This section outlines one T cell receptor beta chain sequence together with its context. Its specificity is not known. TCRdb analysed the 5' RACE reads with MiXCR anew, one entry per CDR3 protein. The repertoire holds 90,000 to 120,000 distinct CDR3 sequences, with 15% to 20% as singletons. V shed 5 bases and J shed 9 bases, with 11 bases lying between them. Looked up from germline, CDR1 is MNHEY and CDR2 is SVGAGI. CDR3 length: 13 residues. This sample is part of a study of T-cell memory formation after mild COVID-19. Whole-study context: In these data, TCR clusters were largely donor specific.

Study-wide results and caveats: Some SARS-CoV-2-responding clones were already detected in memory before infection.

This clonotype originated in a man aged 18-30 years who had mild COVID-19 (a few samples of this study predate the infection). Cell type and time point are not known. The rearrangement uses TRBV6-5 and TRBJ1-6, with D tentatively TRBD1 (6 bases). Sample: PBMCs or a T cell subset sorted from them (not recorded which). CDR3: CASSPRGGSPLHF. DNA for the CDR3: TGTGCCAGCAGTCCCAGGGGAGGTTCACCCCTCCACTTT.